The 16 T cell receptor beta chains below all came from one sample that was sequenced in a study of blood T cell repertoires in COVID-19. Measured with immunoSEQ multiplex PCR; TCRdb has only the in-frame clones, and not every one. The sample contains hundreds of thousands of clones, nearly 90% of which appear only once. The sequencing input was PBMCs or T cells enriched from blood (not recorded which). The receptors originated from a woman in her late teens or twenties with acute COVID-19.

The genes are TRBV4-2 and TRBJ1-2; maybe TRBD1 (6 bases). This CDR3 has 13 residues. The germline V and J ends were trimmed by 8 bases and 8 bases, with 18 bases remaining between them. The V gene's germline CDR1 is LGHNA and CDR2 YNFKEQ. The CDR3 protein is CASGPTDSPGYTF. Here the CDR3 DNA reads TGTGCCAGCGGACCAACGGACAGCCCCGGCTACACCTTC.

The V and J genes are TRBV20-1 and TRBJ1-5, with D perhaps TRBD1 (5 bases). This CDR3 contains 14 residues. Trimming stripped 3 bases from V and 3 bases from J, with 12 bases between. From germline, CDR1 is DFQATT and CDR2 SNEGSKA (reference sequence). The CDR3 DNA reads TGCAGTGCTAGTAAAGGGGTAGTCAATCAGCCCCAGCATTTT. Translating it yields CSASKGVVNQPQHF.

The CDR3 coding sequence is TGTGCCAGTAGTATAGATCCAGGGAGGGGACAGCCCCAGCATTTT. This codes for CASSIDPGRGQPQHF. The V and J genes are TRBV19 and TRBJ1-5; D perhaps matches TRBD1 (5 bases). Germline CDR1 reads LNHDA; CDR2 reads SQIVND (reference sequence). This CDR3 is built from 15 residues. The ends were cut back, 0 bases at V and 7 bases at J, with 13 bases in the middle.

The gene calls are TRBV4-1 and TRBJ2-5; D not resolved. This CDR3 contains 12 residues. CDR1 and CDR2 (germline): MGHRA, YSYEKL. Trimming pared 5 bases from V and 6 bases from J, leaving 10 bases between. CDR3 sequence reads: CASSGSGQTQYF. CDR3 in DNA: TGCGCCAGCAGCGGTTCAGGCCAGACCCAGTACTTC.

As for this clone: The identical CDR3 is also encoded by other nucleotide sequences in the sample. The chain joins TRBV5-1 to TRBJ1-1, with a possible D match to TRBD1 (5 bases). V shed 5 bases and J shed 0 bases, with 8 bases lying between them. The CDR3 totals 13 residues. Germline assignment: CDR1 SGHRS and CDR2 YFSETQ. CDR3 loop: CASSSQVNTEAFF. DNA of the CDR3: TGCGCCAGCAGTTCACAGGTGAACACTGAAGCTTTCTTT. Filled out from reference TRBV5-1 and TRBJ1-1, the complete variable domain reads KAGVTQTPRYLIKTRGQQVTLSCSPISGHRSVSWYQQTPGQGLQFLFEYFSETQRNKGNFPGRFSGRQFSNSRSEMNVSTLELGDSALYLCASSSQVNTEAFFGQGTRLTVV.

The chain joins TRBV7-9 to TRBJ2-5; maybe TRBD1 (6 bases). Germline V lookup: CDR1 SEHNR, CDR2 FQNEAQ (reference sequence). V lost 2 bases, J lost 5 bases, and 21 bases lay in between. The CDR3 covers 17 residues. CDR3 coding DNA: TGTGCCAGCAGCTTACCCTCTCGGGCAGGGGCGATGGAGACCCAGTACTTC. Amino acids: CASSLPSRAGAMETQYF.

V is TRBV4-2 and J is TRBJ2-1; possible D gene TRBD2, 6 bases. Germline V gene lookup returns CDR1 LGHNA and CDR2 YNFKEQ. This CDR3 contains 14 residues. V lost 4 bases and J lost 8, with 15 bases in between. The CDR3 protein is CASSRGSGGDEQFF. DNA of the CDR3: TGTGCCAGCAGCCGGGGGTCAGGAGGGGATGAGCAGTTCTTC.

V and J are TRBV6-1 and TRBJ1-5; D possibly corresponds to TRBD1 (5 bases). V lost 7 bases and J 6 bases, leaving 16 bases between the germline ends. The CDR3 length is 14 residues. Germline V gene data show CDR1 as MNHNS and CDR2 as SASEGT. The CDR3 spells CASMHYGGVQPQHF. The CDR3 DNA reads TGTGCCAGCATGCATTATGGGGGGGTTCAGCCCCAGCATTTT.

This sequence joins TRBV24-1 and TRBJ2-2, with D perhaps TRBD2 (5 bases). Between the trimmed V and J ends, which lost 5 bases and 2 bases, there was a span of 20 bases. The CDR3 sequence is 18 residues long. Per germline, CDR1 KGHDR and CDR2 SFDVKD. The CDR3 DNA sequence: TGTGCCACCAGTGTCGGACTTGGAGGCAGGTATAACACCGGGGAGCTGTTTTTT. This sequence encodes CATSVGLGGRYNTGELFF.

The chain links TRBV18 to TRBJ1-1; weak D call: TRBD1 (6 bases). This CDR3 spans 15 amino acids. Germline V gene data show CDR1 as KGHSH and CDR2 as LQKENI. Trimming left V 4 bases short and J 3 bases short, with 15 bases between. This chain's CDR3 is CASSLQGQSYTEAFF. The CDR3 DNA follows: TGTGCCAGCTCACTTCAAGGACAGTCGTACACTGAAGCTTTCTTT.

In DNA form, the CDR3 reads TGTGCCAGCAGCATATCCCTCGGGGAGCTGTTTTTT. Translation: CASSISLGELFF. The chain is built from TRBV6-2 or TRBV6-3 and TRBJ2-2, with no clear D. The germline V gene encodes CDR1 MNHEY and CDR2 SVGEGT. The CDR3 is 12 amino acids. V shed 6 bases and J shed 7 bases, with 9 bases lying between them.

The chain recombines TRBV5-1 with TRBJ1-2, with a weak D call TRBD1 (6 bases). From germline, CDR1 is SGHRS and CDR2 YFSETQ. Trimming took 4 bases from V and 4 from J, leaving 11 bases between them. CDR3 size: 13 residues. In nucleotides, the CDR3 is TGCGCCAGCAGCCAACGACAGGCCTATGGCTACACCTTC. Protein: CASSQRQAYGYTF.

The chain combines TRBV28 with TRBJ1-4; the match to TRBD1 covers 8 bases. This CDR3 is 13 amino acids long. The germline CDR1 and CDR2 sequences are MDHEN and SYDVKM. The trim removed 8 bases at V and 4 bases at J, leaving 3 bases unmatched. For the CDR3, the DNA is TGTGCCAGCGGGACAGGCAGTAATGAAAAACTGTTTTTT. Encoded protein: CASGTGSNEKLFF. The full variable domain, rest sourced from reference TRBV28 and TRBJ1-4, is DVKVTQSSRYLVKRTGEKVFLECVQDMDHENMFWYRQDPGLGLRLIYFSYDVKMKEKGDIPEGYSVSREKKERFSLILESASTNQTSMYLCASGTGSNEKLFFGSGTQLSVL.

The rearrangement uses TRBV28 and TRBJ2-7; 10 nucleotides match TRBD2. Germline values: CDR1 MDHEN, CDR2 SYDVKM. V trimming: 6 bases; J trimming: 3 bases; junction bases outside the gene matches: 5. The CDR3 has 14 amino acids. The CDR3 DNA reads TGTGCCAGCAGACTACTAGCGGGAAACTACGAGCAGTACTTC. It is translated as CASRLLAGNYEQYF.

This sequence joins TRBV27 and TRBJ1-4, with TRBD1 matching 8 bases. There are 14 residues in the CDR3. Per germline, CDR1 MNHEY and CDR2 SMNVEV (reference sequence). The V segment lost 3 bases and the J segment 8 bases; nucleotides outside the gene matches: 5. The CDR3 DNA sequence: TGTGCCAGCAGTTTTCAGGGGGCGAGGGAAAAACTGTTTTTT. Residues: CASSFQGAREKLFF.

The chain employs TRBV27 and TRBJ2-1; 10 bases are shared with TRBD2. CDR1 is MNHEY and CDR2 is SMNVEV in the germline V gene (reference sequence). The V segment lost 7 bases and the J segment 4 bases; nucleotides outside the gene matches: 1. The CDR3 totals 13 residues. DNA of the CDR3: TGTGCCAGCAAGACTAGCGGGTACAATGAGCAGTTCTTC. Its protein is CASKTSGYNEQFF.